This T cell receptor (beta chain) was recovered during a study of prognosis after radiotherapy for stage I lung cancer. Study background: Stage I non-small cell lung cancer patients were enrolled between 2018 and early 2019. No patient had concurrent therapy with stereotactic body radiotherapy.

This clonotype came up many times. Its target is unknown. Study-wide points: After stereotactic body radiation therapy, median unique TCR clones were 6,861, down from over 8,500.

V lost 6 bases to trimming and J lost 7 bases; unmatched junction nucleotides: 3. The CDR3 is made up of 11 amino acids. Per the germline V gene, CDR1 is DFQATT and CDR2 is SNEGSKA (reference sequence). From genomic DNA, two-round multiplex PCR was used to amplify TCR beta CDR3. The authors ran first-round PCR with primers specific to each TRBV and TRBJ gene. One entry per CDR3 protein, called by TCRdb with MiXCR from the multiplex PCR reads. The table has some 10,000 distinct CDR3 sequences, around 40% seen once; the top ten hold 53%. The specimen was PBMCs, collected before or after stereotactic body radiation therapy (not recorded which). The source of this sequence is a donor over 45 with non-small cell lung cancer. This chain links TRBV20-1 with TRBJ2-1, with 7 bases identical to TRBD2. CDR3 sequence reads: CSAWGGNEQFF. The DNA for the CDR3 is TGCAGTGCGTGGGGGGGGAATGAGCAGTTCTTC.